The 22 T cell receptor beta chains below all came from one sample that was sequenced in a study of T cells in Graves' hyperthyroidism and ophthalmopathy. The source material, RNA transcripts, was used to amplify TCR beta CDR3 regions. TCR CDR3 underwent first-round RT-PCR with the HTBI primer set. TCRdb processed the multiplex PCR reads anew with MiXCR; each CDR3 protein has one entry. The data contain roughly 500,000 distinct CDR3 sequences, 35% to 55% of them singletons. The sample comprised peripheral blood or thyroid tissue (not recorded which). These receptors all come from an adult woman with Graves' disease, either hyperthyroidism or ophthalmopathy (not recorded which).

This clonotype was observed many times. The rearrangement uses TRBV12-3 or TRBV12-4 and TRBJ2-2; 7 nucleotides match TRBD1. Trimming removed 6 bases from V and 6 bases from J; junction bases left unmatched: 4. The CDR3 runs to 13 residues. The CDR3 reads CASSTQGAGELFF. As DNA, the CDR3 is TGTGCCAGCAGCACCCAGGGGGCCGGGGAGCTGTTTTTT.

The sample holds many counts of this clonotype. The junction shows a germline mismatch at one end, possibly a read error. This chain joins TRBV7-9 and TRBJ2-7; possibly TRBD1 for D (5 bases). The CDR3 has 16 amino acids. Germline CDR1 reads SEHNR; CDR2 reads FQNEAQ (reference sequence). The CDR3 loop reads CASSLEAGFGIYEQYF. The CDR3 region has the DNA TGTGCCAGCAGTTTAGAAGCAGGGTTCGGCATCTACGAGCAGTACTTC.

Only one count was recorded for this clonotype. The chain joins TRBV10-3 to TRBJ1-2; the match to TRBD1 covers 9 bases. Germline loops: CDR1 ENHRY, CDR2 SYGVKD. V lost 9 bases, J lost 7 bases, and 6 bases stayed unmatched. The length of the CDR3 is 12 residues. The CDR3 nucleotides are TGTGCCATTGCCAACAGGGGGCTTGGCTACACCTTC. It translates to CAIANRGLGYTF.

The chain links TRBV10-3 to TRBJ1-3; the D gene is possibly TRBD1 (5 bases). This CDR3 comprises 15 residues. The V and J ends lost 4 bases and 3 bases respectively, with 13 bases between them. Germline CDR1 reads ENHRY; CDR2 reads SYGVKD. The DNA of the CDR3 is TGTGCCATCAGTGTAGGGCAGGGTGATGGAAACACCATATATTTT. This sequence encodes CAISVGQGDGNTIYF.

This clonotype came up once. V and J are TRBV5-1 and TRBJ1-5; D unclear. This CDR3 has 14 amino acids. Germline lookup yields CDR1 SGHRS and CDR2 YFSETQ. V was clipped by 2 bases and J by 3 bases, with 9 bases between them. The CDR3 bases are TGCGCCAGCAGCTTATACGGAAACAATCAGCCCCAGCATTTT. Its protein is CASSLYGNNQPQHF. The whole variable domain, filled in from reference TRBV5-1 and TRBJ1-5, reads KAGVTQTPRYLIKTRGQQVTLSCSPISGHRSVSWYQQTPGQGLQFLFEYFSETQRNKGNFPGRFSGRQFSNSRSEMNVSTLELGDSALYLCASSLYGNNQPQHFGDGTRLSIL.

The genes are TRBV19 and TRBJ2-3; D gene uncertain. Germline CDR1 LNHDA, CDR2 SQIVND (reference sequence). Trimming shortened V by 6 bases and J by 0 bases, and 10 bases separated the two germline ends. This CDR3 is 14 amino acids long. In DNA, the CDR3 is TGTGCCAGTAGGGGCGGTTCTAGCACAGATACGCAGTATTTT. Protein product: CASRGGSSTDTQYF.

This clonotype was counted at least ten times. J is TRBJ1-1 and V is TRBV2; 7 bases line up with TRBD1. CDR1 and CDR2 from the germline V gene are SNHLY and FYNNEI. Trimming cost V 4 bases and J 4 bases; bases outside gene matches: 3. The length of the CDR3 is 13 residues. As DNA, the CDR3 is TGTGCCAGCAGTGCCAGGGGGATCACTGAAGCTTTCTTT. This sequence encodes CASSARGITEAFF. The full variable domain, in which reference TRBV2 and TRBJ1-1 provide the parts outside the CDR3, is EPEVTQTPSHQVTQMGQEVILRCVPISNHLYFYWYRQILGQKVEFLVSFYNNEISEKSEIFDDQFSVERPDGSNFTLKIRSTKLEDSAMYFCASSARGITEAFFGQGTRLTVV.

The rearrangement uses TRBV20-1 and TRBJ1-1, with D hard to call. CDR1 is DFQATT and CDR2 is SNEGSKA in the germline V gene (reference sequence). The CDR3 length is 12 residues. V shed 3 bases and J shed 4 bases, with 9 bases lying between them. The CDR3 sequence is CSASPFGTEAFF. The CDR3 nucleotides read TGCAGTGCTAGTCCGTTCGGCACTGAAGCTTTCTTT.

The chain uses TRBV18 and TRBJ1-5; 10 bases are a match to TRBD1. The ends lost 3 bases at V and 6 bases at J; junction bases unmatched: 2. Germline V gene sequence: CDR1 KGHSH, CDR2 LQKENI. CDR3 size: 14 residues. The CDR3 sequence is CASSPGQGFQPQHF. In nucleotides, the CDR3 is TGTGCCAGCTCACCGGGACAGGGGTTTCAGCCCCAGCATTTT. Together with reference TRBV18 and TRBJ1-5, the CDR3 gives the full variable domain: NAGVMQNPRHLVRRRGQEARLRCSPMKGHSHVYWYRQLPEEGLKFMVYLQKENIIDESGMPKERFSAEFPKEGPSILRIQQVVRGDSAAYFCASSPGQGFQPQHFGDGTRLSIL.

This clonotype was seen at least ten times. The chain links TRBV11-2 to TRBJ1-2; D gene ambiguous. The CDR3 loop spans 13 amino acids. Germline loops: CDR1 SGHAT, CDR2 FQNNGV. V was trimmed by 2 bases and J by 5 bases, leaving 9 bases between them. CDR3 nucleotides: TGTGCCAGCAGCTTAAATAGCCGGTATGGCTACACCTTC. Translated, it gives CASSLNSRYGYTF.

The chain combines TRBV2 with TRBJ2-7; a weak D match, TRBD1 (6 bases). Trimming removed 6 bases at V and 5 bases at J, with 14 bases between. The CDR3 totals 13 residues. Germline V gene sequence: CDR1 SNHLY, CDR2 FYNNEI. CDR3 region: CASRRAGDHEQYF. The CDR3 DNA is TGTGCCAGCAGGAGGGCAGGGGACCACGAGCAGTACTTC.

The table lists this clonotype with many counts. CDR3 amino acids: CASSSNNEWSGELFF. The CDR3 DNA is TGTGCCAGCAGCTCCAATAATGAGTGGTCCGGGGAGCTGTTTTTT. This chain uses TRBV11-2 with TRBJ2-2; no firm D call. The CDR3 extends over 15 amino acids. Germline-derived CDR1 and CDR2 are SGHAT and FQNNGV. Between the trimmed V and J ends, which lost 4 bases and 6 bases, there was a span of 15 bases.

This clonotype was recorded many times. The rearrangement links TRBV10-3 to TRBJ2-2; D possibly matches TRBD1 or TRBD2 (5 bases each). Germline CDR1 and CDR2: ENHRY and SYGVKD. There are 15 residues in the CDR3. The V end lost 11 bases, the J end lost 6 bases, and 22 bases lay between the germline ends. The CDR3 spells CASQGAGLGAGELFF. In DNA, the CDR3 is TGTGCCTCCCAAGGGGCAGGGCTGGGAGCCGGGGAGCTGTTTTTT.

This clonotype was picked up many times. V usage is TRBV18 and J usage is TRBJ1-2; tentative D call: TRBD1 (6 bases). The length of the CDR3 is 13 residues. V was trimmed by 3 bases and J by 8 bases, leaving 13 bases between them. Looked up from germline, CDR1 is KGHSH and CDR2 is LQKENI. CDR3 in amino acids: CASSPSGENGYTF. The DNA for the CDR3 is TGTGCCAGCTCACCCTCAGGGGAAAACGGCTACACCTTC.

The chain is built from TRBV5-1 and TRBJ2-7; D ambiguous. Germline V lookup: CDR1 SGHRS, CDR2 YFSETQ. The V gene lost 10 bases and the J gene lost 2 bases, with 13 bases spanning the gap. The CDR3 has 12 residues. CDR3 DNA sequence: TGCGCCCCCAAGGCCGATGCCTACGAGCAGTACTTC. Translated, it gives CAPKADAYEQYF.

This clonotype was counted between two and nine times. This rearrangement joins TRBV29-1 to TRBJ1-2, with D perhaps TRBD1 (6 bases). The CDR3 spans 12 residues. V lost 0 bases and J 12 bases, leaving 14 bases between the germline ends. The germline V gene has CDR1 SQVTM and CDR2 ANQGSEA. The CDR3 DNA follows: TGCAGCGTTGAAGATCTACAGGGATGGCACACCTTC. It is translated as CSVEDLQGWHTF.

CDR3 region: CASRDGTQVPEAFF. DNA of the CDR3: TGTGCCAGTAGGGACGGGACTCAGGTACCTGAAGCTTTCTTT. This chain joins TRBV19 and TRBJ1-1; D perhaps matches TRBD1 (5 bases). Looked up from germline, CDR1 is LNHDA and CDR2 is SQIVND (reference sequence). The CDR3 has 14 residues. V gave up 6 bases and J gave up 6 bases, with 17 bases separating them.

This clonotype was seen at least ten times. V usage is TRBV12-5 and J usage is TRBJ2-7; possible D gene TRBD1, 6 bases. The germline gives CDR1 LGHNT, CDR2 FRNRAP. V lost 6 bases and J 7 bases, leaving 10 bases between the germline ends. The CDR3 is made up of 11 amino acids. CDR3 in DNA: TGTGCTAGTGGCCTAGGGACAGAGCAGTACTTC. Translated: CASGLGTEQYF.

The table lists this clonotype with a few counts. A read error is possible here, since a much larger clone lies one base away. This chain connects TRBV11-1 to TRBJ1-1, with 11 bases matching TRBD1. The germline V gene has CDR1 SGHAT and CDR2 FQDESV (reference sequence). There are 15 residues in the CDR3. CDR3 residues: CASTGLGQGGAEPFF. The CDR3 DNA follows: TGTGCCAGCACCGGTCTGGGACAGGGGGGCGCTGAACCTTTCTTT.

This clonotype appeared many times. The chain joins TRBV25-1 to TRBJ1-5, with D hard to call. V dropped 2 bases and J dropped 1 base, with 9 bases sitting between them. This CDR3 is built from 15 residues. Germline V gene sequence: CDR1 MGHDK, CDR2 SYGVNS. CDR3 residues: CASSEIGRSNQPQHF. The CDR3 nucleotides are TGTGCCAGCAGTGAAATTGGACGGAGCAATCAGCCCCAGCATTTT. The complete variable domain, with remaining parts taken from reference TRBV25-1 and TRBJ1-5, reads EADIYQTPRYLVIGTGKKITLECSQTMGHDKMYWYQQDPGMELHLIHYSYGVNSTEKGDLSSESTVSRIRTEHFPLTLESARPSHTSQYLCASSEIGRSNQPQHFGDGTRLSIL.

V usage is TRBV10-3 and J usage is TRBJ2-5, with a tentative D call TRBD2 (6 bases). Germline V gene data show CDR1 as ENHRY and CDR2 as SYGVKD. The length of the CDR3 is 14 residues. With 7 bases removed from V and 5 bases from J, the gap between germline ends came to 17 bases. The CDR3 reads CAITTGGMGETQYF. As DNA, the CDR3 is TGTGCCATCACCACTGGCGGGATGGGGGAGACCCAGTACTTC.

This clonotype was seen many times. This rearrangement joins TRBV19 to TRBJ1-4; TRBD1 matches 9 bases. Germline V gene sequence: CDR1 LNHDA, CDR2 SQIVND (reference sequence). The length of the CDR3 is 13 residues. After removal of 6 bases from V and 8 bases from J, the junction contained 4 bases not matched to a gene. The CDR3 region has the DNA TGTGCCAGTAGCAGGGACAGGGAGGAAAAACTGTTTTTT. Translation gives CASSRDREEKLFF.